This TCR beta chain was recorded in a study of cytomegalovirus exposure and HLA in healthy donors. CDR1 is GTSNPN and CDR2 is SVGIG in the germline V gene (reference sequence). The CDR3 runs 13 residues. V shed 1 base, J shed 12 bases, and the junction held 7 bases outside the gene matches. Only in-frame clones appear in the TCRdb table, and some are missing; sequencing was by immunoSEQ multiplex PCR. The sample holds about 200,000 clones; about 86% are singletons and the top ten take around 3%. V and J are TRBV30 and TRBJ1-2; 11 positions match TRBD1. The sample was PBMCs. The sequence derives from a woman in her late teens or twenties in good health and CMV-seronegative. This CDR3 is CAWSGGTGGRDTF. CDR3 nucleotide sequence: TGTGCCTGGAGTGGAGGGACAGGGGGTAGGGACACCTTC.